These 13 T cell receptor beta chains came from one sample sequenced in a study of blood T cell repertoires in COVID-19. The assay was immunoSEQ multiplex PCR, and TCRdb's table has in-frame clones only and misses some. The sample carries more than 140,000 clones, under 85% recorded once. Input material: peripheral blood. The receptors originated from a human donor in a cohort sampled during active COVID-19.

V is TRBV18 and J is TRBJ2-7; TRBD1 matches at 7 bases. V shed 6 bases and J 6 bases; nucleotides not matched to a gene: 8. Germline loops: CDR1 KGHSH, CDR2 LQKENI. The CDR3 length is 13 residues. The CDR3 DNA is TGTGCCAGCTCCCCGACGGGACAGTCCGAGCAGTACTTC. Translating gives CASSPTGQSEQYF. Based on the CDR3 plus reference TRBV18 and TRBJ2-7, the full variable domain is NAGVMQNPRHLVRRRGQEARLRCSPMKGHSHVYWYRQLPEEGLKFMVYLQKENIIDESGMPKERFSAEFPKEGPSILRIQQVVRGDSAAYFCASSPTGQSEQYFGPGTRLTVT.

The chain has TRBV30 and TRBJ1-5; no clear D gene. CDR1 and CDR2 from the germline V gene are GTSNPN and SVGIG (reference sequence). The CDR3 is 15 amino acids. V was clipped by 0 bases and J by 5 bases, with 14 bases between them. The CDR3 region has the DNA TGTGCCTGGAGTGTCCAGGTGGCCGGCGATCAGCCCCAGCATTTT. Its protein product is CAWSVQVAGDQPQHF.

The chain combines TRBV14 with TRBJ2-3; 8 bases agree with TRBD2. This CDR3 spans 16 amino acids. Unmatched junction bases numbered 8, after V lost 2 bases and J lost 4 bases. Germline V gene sequence: CDR1 SGHDN, CDR2 FVKESK. CDR3 bases: TGTGCCAGCAGCCAATTCTCCGGGAGGGCCCCAGATACGCAGTATTTT. It specifies CASSQFSGRAPDTQYF.

The V and J genes are TRBV5-1 and TRBJ2-4; TRBD1 matches 9 bases. Germline values: CDR1 SGHRS, CDR2 YFSETQ. After removal of 1 base from V and 8 bases from J, the junction contained 7 bases not matched to a gene. This CDR3 is built from 15 residues. CDR3 DNA sequence: TGCGCCAGCAGCTTGACAGGGGGCCCGAGGGACATTCAGTACTTC. It is translated as CASSLTGGPRDIQYF.

The rearrangement joins TRBV6-1 to TRBJ1-2; 8 bases are shared with TRBD1. Germline V gene lookup returns CDR1 MNHNS and CDR2 SASEGT. The CDR3 is 14 amino acids. V shed 2 bases, J shed 8 bases, and the junction held 7 bases outside the gene matches. CDR3 sequence (DNA): TGTGCCAGCAGTGAAACCCTGACAGGGGACGGCTACACCTTC. Protein: CASSETLTGDGYTF.

This rearrangement joins TRBV19 to TRBJ2-3, with 11 bases lining up with TRBD2. Germline V gene sequence: CDR1 LNHDA, CDR2 SQIVND (reference sequence). V lost 1 base, J lost 3 bases, and 3 bases stayed unmatched. CDR3 length: 16 amino acids. The CDR3, as DNA: TGTGCCAGTAGTATAGTAGGGACTAGCGGTACAGATACGCAGTATTTT. The encoded protein is CASSIVGTSGTDTQYF.

J is TRBJ1-3 and V is TRBV10-3; D is undetermined. V lost 2 bases and J lost 0, with 8 bases in between. Germline CDR1 is ENHRY and CDR2 is SYGVKD. The CDR3 contains 15 residues. The CDR3 DNA reads as TGTGCCATCAGTGAGCGTGACACCTCTGGAAACACCATATATTTT. Its translation: CAISERDTSGNTIYF.

This clone appeared once. The V and J genes are TRBV18 and TRBJ1-3; D is undetermined. Germline CDR1 is KGHSH and CDR2 is LQKENI. With 0 bases removed from V and 3 bases from J, the gap between germline ends came to 12 bases. The CDR3 spans 16 residues. CDR3 sequence reads: CASSPPIGFRGNTIYF. In DNA form, the CDR3 reads TGTGCCAGCTCACCACCAATCGGTTTTCGTGGAAACACCATATATTTT.

This clone showed up just once. This chain links TRBV18 with TRBJ1-2; 9 nucleotides line up with TRBD1. Per the germline V gene, CDR1 is KGHSH and CDR2 is LQKENI. This CDR3 contains 16 residues. The V and J ends lost 2 bases and 7 bases, in that order; junction bases with no gene match: 11. In DNA, the CDR3 is TGTGCCAGCTCACCAAATCCGGGACAGGGCTCCGGTGGCTACACCTTC. The encoded protein is CASSPNPGQGSGGYTF.

V and J are TRBV19 and TRBJ1-1, with D unresolved. In germline, CDR1 is LNHDA, CDR2 SQIVND (reference sequence). V gave up 6 bases and J gave up 1 base, with 9 bases separating them. The CDR3 has 13 amino acids. The CDR3 nucleotides are TGTGCCAGTAGCGAAACAAGGAACACTGAAGCTTTCTTT. It is translated as CASSETRNTEAFF. The full variable domain, its missing parts supplied by reference TRBV19 and TRBJ1-1, is DGGITQSPKYLFRKEGQNVTLSCEQNLNHDAMYWYRQDPGQGLRLIYYSQIVNDFQKGDIAEGYSVSREKKESFPLTVTSAQKNPTAFYLCASSETRNTEAFFGQGTRLTVV.

This chain connects TRBV19 to TRBJ1-5; D possibly corresponds to TRBD1 (6 bases). The V end lost 1 base, the J end lost 1 base, and 8 bases lay between the germline ends. Per the germline V gene, CDR1 is LNHDA and CDR2 is SQIVND (reference sequence). The CDR3 is made up of 15 amino acids. Here the CDR3 DNA reads TGTGCCAGTAGTATAGGAACAGGGAGCAATCAGCCCCAGCATTTT. Translation: CASSIGTGSNQPQHF.

The chain is built from TRBV7-9 and TRBJ2-7, with D maybe TRBD2 (6 bases). The CDR3 is made up of 14 amino acids. Germline V lookup: CDR1 SEHNR, CDR2 FQNEAQ (reference sequence). Trimming shortened V by 3 bases and J by 6 bases, and 15 bases separated the two germline ends. CDR3 coding DNA: TGTGCCAGCAGCTTCCCGGGACTGGTCGCCGAGCAGTACTTC. Residues: CASSFPGLVAEQYF.

The V gene is TRBV5-4, the J gene TRBJ2-1, with 7 bases matching TRBD1. The CDR3 extends over 16 amino acids. Germline-derived CDR1 and CDR2 are SGHNT and YYREEE (reference sequence). V dropped 4 bases and J dropped 0; count of bases not matched to a gene: 7. This chain's CDR3 is CASSRDRVGSYNEQFF. The CDR3 coding sequence is TGTGCCAGCAGCCGAGACAGGGTTGGCTCCTACAATGAGCAGTTCTTC. Using reference TRBV5-4 and TRBJ2-1 for the parts outside the CDR3, the full variable domain is ETGVTQSPTHLIKTRGQQVTLRCSSQSGHNTVSWYQQALGQGPQFIFQYYREEENGRGNFPPRFSGLQFPNYSSELNVNALELDDSALYLCASSRDRVGSYNEQFFGPGTRLTVL.